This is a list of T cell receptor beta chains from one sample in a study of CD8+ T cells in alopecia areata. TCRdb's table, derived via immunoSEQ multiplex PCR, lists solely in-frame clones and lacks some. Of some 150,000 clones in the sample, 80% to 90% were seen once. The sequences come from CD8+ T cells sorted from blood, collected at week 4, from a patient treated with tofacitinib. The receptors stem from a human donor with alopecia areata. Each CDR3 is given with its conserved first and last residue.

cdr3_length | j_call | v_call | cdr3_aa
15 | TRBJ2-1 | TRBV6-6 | CASSYFPGGLDEQFF
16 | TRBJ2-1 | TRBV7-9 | CASSLLLGLYLNEQFF
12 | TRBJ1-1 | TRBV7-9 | CASRNGQAEAFF
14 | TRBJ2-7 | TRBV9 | CASSVEGGSNEQYF
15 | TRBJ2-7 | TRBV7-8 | CASSESGDGAYEQYF
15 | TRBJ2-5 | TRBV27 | CASSLKGDGQETQYF
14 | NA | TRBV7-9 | CASSLRDSSYEQYF
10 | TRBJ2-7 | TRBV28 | CASKGGPLRF
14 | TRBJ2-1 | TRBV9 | CASSPGTSYNEQFF
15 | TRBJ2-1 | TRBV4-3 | CASSQDGRLYNEQFF
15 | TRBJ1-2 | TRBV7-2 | CASSPARRINYGYTF
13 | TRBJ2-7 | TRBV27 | CASSPTGADEQYF
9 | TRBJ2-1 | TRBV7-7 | CASSLVMVF
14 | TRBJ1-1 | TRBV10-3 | CAIATRNMNTEAFF
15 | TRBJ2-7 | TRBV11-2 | CASSLETGQNYEQYF
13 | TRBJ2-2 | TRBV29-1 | CSARAPQGGELFF
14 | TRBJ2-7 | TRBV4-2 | CASSVDRNDYEQYF
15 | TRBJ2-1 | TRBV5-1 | CASSSIAGVYNEQFF
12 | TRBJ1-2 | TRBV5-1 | CASSWTGVGYTF
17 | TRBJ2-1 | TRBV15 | CATSGWGLTGSYNEQFF
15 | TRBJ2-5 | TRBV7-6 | CASSYSRGIGETQYF
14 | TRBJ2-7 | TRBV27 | CASSLAGVSGEQYF
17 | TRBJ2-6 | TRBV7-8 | CASSPGTGIAGANVLTF
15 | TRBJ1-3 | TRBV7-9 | CASSLVLSSGNTIYF
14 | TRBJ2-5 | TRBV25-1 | CASSDSGGTETQYF
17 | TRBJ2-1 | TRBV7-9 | CASSFVPGESSYNEQFF
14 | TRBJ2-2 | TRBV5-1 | CASSLDSLAGELFF
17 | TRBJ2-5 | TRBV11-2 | CASSQGLAGDLRETQYF
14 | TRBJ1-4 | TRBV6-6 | CASSYTGPREKLFF
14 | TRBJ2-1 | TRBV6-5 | CASSYSRTANEQFF
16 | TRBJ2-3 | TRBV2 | CASSGRLAGDTDTQYF
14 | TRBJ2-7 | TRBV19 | CASSSPGTGYEQYF
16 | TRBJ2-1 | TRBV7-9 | CASSLEYAPSEDEQFF
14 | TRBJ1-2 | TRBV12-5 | CASGAGHPNYGYTF
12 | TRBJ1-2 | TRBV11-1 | CASSLGNYGYTF
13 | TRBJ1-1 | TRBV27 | CASSLGQGWDAFF
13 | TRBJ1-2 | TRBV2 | CASSGGQDYGYTF
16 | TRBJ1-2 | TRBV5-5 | CASSPEIRTGVHGYTF
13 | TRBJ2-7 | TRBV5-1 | CASSLGNRGEQYF
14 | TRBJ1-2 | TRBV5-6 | CASSSAGLAYGYTF
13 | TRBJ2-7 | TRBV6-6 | CASSYATGWEQYF